This TCR beta chain was captured in a study of blood T cell repertoires in COVID-19. Here immunoSEQ multiplex PCR was the method, and the copy in TCRdb shows in-frame clones only, minus some. The sample carries 270,000 or so clones, 86% recorded once. The sequence was obtained from a woman aged 30 to 39 with active or convalescent COVID-19. Sample: peripheral blood.

The CDR3 here is CASSQEDRGRGYGYTF. CDR3 in DNA: TGTGCCAGCAGCCAGGAGGACAGGGGGCGCGGCTATGGCTACACCTTC. The chain recombines TRBV4-2 with TRBJ1-2, with 11 positions matching TRBD1. The length of the CDR3 is 16 residues. Germline CDR1 LGHNA, CDR2 YNFKEQ. V lost 3 bases, J lost 4 bases, and 7 bases stayed unmatched.